These 20 T cell receptor beta chains share one sample of origin, sequenced in a study of T cells of healthy individuals. TCRdb passed the 5' RACE reads through MiXCR, listing each CDR3 protein once. The sample holds some 41,000 distinct CDR3 sequences; 3.5% to 5.5% are singletons and the top ten take more than 8%. All receptors come from a human donor in good health.

This clonotype was picked up many times. V gene TRBV20-1 combines with J gene TRBJ2-5, with 8 bases fitting TRBD1. J was trimmed by 5 bases and V by 3 bases; bases with no gene match: 5. This CDR3 region has 13 residues. Germline V CDR1 and CDR2: DFQATT, SNEGSKA (reference sequence). CDR3 DNA: TGCAGTGCTAGTCCAGGGGGCGCCGAGACCCAGTACTTC. Protein: CSASPGGAETQYF.

This clonotype was seen repeatedly, ten times or more. The CDR3 here is CASSVDRPDRGGYTF. CDR3 nucleotides: TGTGCCAGCAGCGTCGACCGCCCGGATCGGGGGGGCTACACCTTC. The chain is built from TRBV9 and TRBJ1-2; possibly TRBD1 for D (5 bases). Germline V CDR1 and CDR2: SGDLS, YYNGEE. This CDR3 is built from 15 residues. With 2 bases removed from V and 8 bases from J, the gap between germline ends came to 19 bases.

Many counts were recorded for this clonotype. The chain couples TRBV18 to TRBJ2-3, with TRBD2 matching over 11 bases. This CDR3 comprises 15 residues. Germline CDR1 KGHSH, CDR2 LQKENI. The V segment lost 6 bases and the J segment 2 bases; nucleotides outside the gene matches: 4. This chain's CDR3 is CASSLTSGVTDTQYF. The DNA for the CDR3 is TGTGCCAGCTCGCTGACTAGCGGGGTCACAGATACGCAGTATTTT.

V gene TRBV3-1 combines with J gene TRBJ1-4, with 7 bases that match TRBD1. Per the germline V gene, CDR1 is LGHDT and CDR2 is YNNKEL (reference sequence). This CDR3 is 16 amino acids long. V shed 3 bases, J shed 10 bases, and the junction held 14 bases outside the gene matches. CDR3 DNA: TGTGCCAGCAGCCACTACCGGGGGACAGAGGGGCGAAAACTGTTTTTT. This translates into CASSHYRGTEGRKLFF. The variable domain in full, completed from reference TRBV3-1 and TRBJ1-4, reads DTAVSQTPKYLVTQMGNDKSIKCEQNLGHDTMYWYKQDSKKFLKIMFSYNNKELIINETVPNRFSPKSPDKAHLNLHINSLELGDSAVYFCASSHYRGTEGRKLFFGSGTQLSVL.

This clonotype was seen many times. The rearrangement uses TRBV7-9 and TRBJ2-7, with D hard to call. From germline, CDR1 is SEHNR and CDR2 FQNEAQ (reference sequence). The CDR3 extends over 11 amino acids. Trimming shortened V by 5 bases and J by 5 bases, and 7 bases separated the two germline ends. CDR3 residues: CASSQAHEQYF. CDR3 DNA sequence: TGTGCCAGCAGCCAGGCACACGAGCAGTACTTC.

This chain connects TRBV6-2 or TRBV6-3 to TRBJ2-7; 8 bases agree with TRBD2. Losses at the gene ends were 5 bases for V and 7 bases for J; bases not matched to a gene: 10. Per the germline V gene, CDR1 is MNHEY and CDR2 is SVGEGT. This CDR3 spans 14 amino acids. The CDR3 DNA reads TGTGCCAGCAGTCCCCCCGGGGGGGGGAGAGAGCAGTACTTC. Translated: CASSPPGGGREQYF.

A few counts support this clonotype. The V gene is TRBV20-1, the J gene TRBJ2-7; TRBD2 aligns across 15 bases. Germline values: CDR1 DFQATT, CDR2 SNEGSKA (reference sequence). This CDR3 is built from 15 residues. V was pared by 6 bases and J by 7 bases, with 10 bases of the junction left unmatched. CDR3 nucleotides: TGCAGTGCCCGAGCGGAAGGGACTAGCGGGAGGGAGCAGTACTTC. Protein product: CSARAEGTSGREQYF.

There are many counts of this clonotype. This rearrangement joins TRBV5-4 to TRBJ2-5; 7 bases align to TRBD2. There are 14 residues in the CDR3. Germline V gives CDR1 SGHNT, CDR2 YYREEE (reference sequence). Losses at the gene ends were 1 base for V and 5 bases for J; bases not matched to a gene: 5. CDR3 amino acids: CASSLRTSLETQYF. CDR3 nucleotide sequence: TGTGCCAGCAGCTTGCGGACTAGTCTTGAGACCCAGTACTTC.

V gene TRBV2 combines with J gene TRBJ1-2; 7 bases match TRBD1. Trimming at V came to 6 bases and at J to 2 bases, leaving 6 bases not matched to a gene. Germline lookup yields CDR1 SNHLY and CDR2 FYNNEI. This CDR3 is built from 14 residues. CDR3 sequence: CASSEGQQNYGYTF. The CDR3 region has the DNA TGTGCCAGCAGCGAGGGACAGCAGAACTATGGCTACACCTTC. The whole variable domain, remainder taken from reference TRBV2 and TRBJ1-2, is EPEVTQTPSHQVTQMGQEVILRCVPISNHLYFYWYRQILGQKVEFLVSFYNNEISEKSEIFDDQFSVERPDGSNFTLKIRSTKLEDSAMYFCASSEGQQNYGYTFGSGTRLTVV.

The table lists this clonotype with many counts. V gene TRBV20-1 combines with J gene TRBJ1-5; D gene unclear. Germline V gives CDR1 DFQATT, CDR2 SNEGSKA (reference sequence). The CDR3 consists of 18 residues. V lost 3 bases and J lost 1, with 22 bases in between. CDR3 nucleotides: TGCAGTGCTAGCGTTTTTACGACGGGCCTACGAAGCAATCAGCCCCAGCATTTT. Its translation is CSASVFTTGLRSNQPQHF.

This clonotype was counted at least ten times. The chain is built from TRBV20-1 and TRBJ2-5; no reliable D call. The germline V gene has CDR1 DFQATT and CDR2 SNEGSKA (reference sequence). V gave up 1 base and J gave up 5 bases, with 5 bases separating them. This CDR3 has 11 amino acids. This CDR3 reads CSARVAETQYF. In nucleotides, the CDR3 is TGCAGTGCTAGAGTTGCGGAGACCCAGTACTTC.

The chain links TRBV5-1 to TRBJ2-2, with 14 bases identical to TRBD2. The V segment lost 4 bases and the J segment 9 bases; nucleotides outside the gene matches: 5. Germline V gene lookup returns CDR1 SGHRS and CDR2 YFSETQ. There are 15 residues in the CDR3. This chain's CDR3 is CASSVTSGRERELFF. CDR3 DNA sequence: TGCGCCAGCAGCGTGACTAGCGGGAGGGAGAGGGAGCTGTTTTTT.

This clonotype was seen ten or more times. This sequence joins TRBV2 and TRBJ2-2, with D maybe TRBD1 (6 bases). Germline-derived CDR1 and CDR2 are SNHLY and FYNNEI. V gave up 2 bases and J gave up 2 bases, with 9 bases separating them. The CDR3 extends over 15 amino acids. CDR3 protein: CASSEQGQNTGELFF. CDR3 sequence (DNA): TGTGCCAGCAGTGAACAGGGACAAAACACCGGGGAGCTGTTTTTT.

There are many counts of this clonotype. Here the CDR3 reads CASSPQDYGYTF. The CDR3 nucleotides read TGTGCCAGCAGCCCGCAGGATTATGGCTACACCTTC. V and J are TRBV3-1 and TRBJ1-2; D is uncertain. The CDR3 extends over 12 amino acids. The V and J ends lost 4 bases and 5 bases respectively, with 8 bases between them. CDR1 is LGHDT and CDR2 is YNNKEL in the germline V gene (reference sequence).

This clonotype appeared many times. The chain recombines TRBV29-1 with TRBJ1-1; D gene unclear. The CDR3 length is 12 residues. CDR1 SQVTM and CDR2 ANQGSEA come from the germline V gene. CDR3 protein: CSTSLYDTEAFF. In nucleotides, the CDR3 is TGCAGTACCTCTCTGTATGACACTGAAGCTTTCTTT.

This clonotype has more than one count but fewer than ten. This sequence joins TRBV3-1 and TRBJ2-5; D might be TRBD2 (5 bases). V shed 6 bases and J shed 4 bases, with 15 bases lying between them. Germline loops: CDR1 LGHDT, CDR2 YNNKEL (reference sequence). There are 14 residues in the CDR3. This chain's CDR3 is CASRRGISPETQYF. The CDR3 DNA follows: TGTGCCAGCAGGAGAGGGATTTCTCCAGAGACCCAGTACTTC.

The sample holds many counts of this clonotype. This rearrangement joins TRBV11-2 to TRBJ1-2; D is undetermined. CDR1 and CDR2 (germline): SGHAT, FQNNGV. The CDR3 spans 14 residues. V lost 2 bases and J 4 bases, leaving 11 bases between the germline ends. CDR3 region: CASSLLNQAYGYTF. In DNA form, the CDR3 reads TGTGCCAGCAGCTTATTGAATCAGGCCTATGGCTACACCTTC.

This clonotype occurred many times. The chain is built from TRBV5-1 and TRBJ1-4; possibly TRBD1 for D (5 bases). CDR1 and CDR2 (germline): SGHRS, YFSETQ. The CDR3 totals 11 residues. Trimming removed 3 bases at V and 10 bases at J, with 7 bases between. The CDR3 coding sequence is TGCGCCAGCAGCTGGAGGGGAAAACTGTTTTTT. Translation: CASSWRGKLFF.

This clonotype occurred many times. The DNA of the CDR3 is TGTGCCAGCAGCTTAGGTCCCGGCTCATGGGCGCAGTATTTT. This gives the protein CASSLGPGSWAQYF. This chain connects TRBV7-9 to TRBJ2-3, with D unresolved. The germline V gene encodes CDR1 SEHNR and CDR2 FQNEAQ (reference sequence). Deletions cut 1 base from V and 10 bases from J, with 15 bases between. The CDR3 consists of 14 residues. The variable domain in full, completed from reference TRBV7-9 and TRBJ2-3, reads DTGVSQNPRHKITKRGQNVTFRCDPISEHNRLYWYRQTLGQGPEFLTYFQNEAQLEKSRLLSDRFSAERPKGSFSTLEIQRTEQGDSAMYLCASSLGPGSWAQYFGPGTRLTVL.

In this sample, this clonotype turned up many times. The chain couples TRBV7-3 to TRBJ2-1; a possible D gene is TRBD1 (7 bases). The CDR3 totals 14 residues. V was shortened by 5 bases and J by 7 bases, with 15 bases between the two germline ends. CDR1 is SGHTA, CDR2 FQGTGA, per germline. CDR3 DNA: TGTGCCAGCAGCCTGGGGCAGGGGGGAAATGAGCAGTTCTTC. Protein: CASSLGQGGNEQFF. The full variable domain, with the rest looked up from reference TRBV7-3 and TRBJ2-1, is GAGVSQTPSNKVTEKGKYVELRCDPISGHTALYWYRQSLGQGPEFLIYFQGTGAADDSGLPNDRFFAVRPEGSVSTLKIQRTERGDSAVYLCASSLGQGGNEQFFGPGTRLTVL.